Below are 20 T cell receptor beta chains sequenced from a single sample in a study of cytomegalovirus exposure and HLA in healthy donors. The PCR employed 60 Vbeta primers together with 13 Jbeta primers. Method: immunoSEQ multiplex PCR; TCRdb's copy keeps in-frame clones and lacks some. The sample lists about 160,000 clones, around four fifths occurring once. Sequencing was performed on PBMCs. The receptors were gathered from a man aged 25-40 years in good health and CMV-seronegative.

This clone was seen just once. CDR3 DNA: TGTGCCAGCAGCTTAGGCGGCCCTGGAAACACCATATATTTT. This translates into CASSLGGPGNTIYF. The V and J genes are TRBV11-3 and TRBJ1-3; no firm D call. The germline gives CDR1 SGHNT, CDR2 YENEEA. Trimming took 1 base from V and 2 from J, leaving 6 bases between them. The CDR3 is 14 amino acids.

This rearrangement joins TRBV12-5 to TRBJ2-1; D is possibly TRBD2 (6 bases). V was trimmed by 6 bases and J by 4 bases, leaving 13 bases between them. The germline V gene encodes CDR1 LGHNT and CDR2 FRNRAP. The CDR3 covers 14 residues. In DNA, the CDR3 is TGTGCTAGTGGCATGGGACTTTCATACAATGAGCAGTTCTTC. It codes for CASGMGLSYNEQFF.

This rearrangement joins TRBV2 to TRBJ1-2, with 9 bases fitting TRBD1. The length of the CDR3 is 14 residues. V lost 5 bases to trimming and J lost 8 bases; unmatched junction nucleotides: 9. Per the germline V gene, CDR1 is SNHLY and CDR2 is FYNNEI. The CDR3 region has the DNA TGTGCCAGCAGTTTACCGGGACAGGGTTACGGCTACACCTTC. This encodes CASSLPGQGYGYTF.

This chain connects TRBV28 to TRBJ1-5; weak D call: TRBD1 (6 bases). The length of the CDR3 is 15 residues. Germline V gene sequence: CDR1 MDHEN, CDR2 SYDVKM. The ends were cut back, 8 bases at V and 7 bases at J, with 21 bases in the middle. The CDR3 loop reads CASHPAGGARQPQHF. CDR3 DNA sequence: TGTGCCAGCCACCCCGCGGGGGGCGCGAGGCAGCCCCAGCATTTT.

Many counts were recorded for this clone. An end of the junction does not agree with germline; a read error may underlie this. The gene calls are TRBV7-7 and TRBJ2-1, with D maybe TRBD2 (5 bases). CDR3 length: 11 amino acids. From germline, CDR1 is SSHAT and CDR2 FNYEAQ (reference sequence). This CDR3 reads CASSSGLEQFF. CDR3 nucleotides: TGTGCTAGCAGCTCCGGACTGGAGCAGTTCTTC.

The V gene is TRBV7-2, the J gene TRBJ1-5, with D uncertain. This CDR3 contains 15 residues. V shed 5 bases and J shed 0 bases, with 11 bases lying between them. Per the germline V gene, CDR1 is SGHTA and CDR2 is FQGNSA. CDR3 loop: CASSTIFGSNQPQHF. The DNA for the CDR3 is TGTGCCAGCAGCACCATATTCGGTAGCAATCAGCCCCAGCATTTT.

The CDR3 nucleotides read TGTGCCTGGAATTTTGGGGGGGTCTCAACGGGAACGCAGTATTTT. The encoded protein is CAWNFGGVSTGTQYF. The J gene is TRBJ2-3, the V gene TRBV30, with 7 bases lining up with TRBD2. There are 15 residues in the CDR3. The trim removed 4 bases at V and 9 bases at J, leaving 16 bases unmatched. CDR1 and CDR2 (germline): GTSNPN, SVGIG (reference sequence).

As concerns this clone: At the DNA level, this CDR3 is encoded by other sequences in the same sample as well. This chain uses TRBV15 with TRBJ2-2; 8 bases match TRBD2. This CDR3 contains 16 residues. The germline V gene has CDR1 LNHNV and CDR2 YYDKDF (reference sequence). The ends lost 3 bases at V and 5 bases at J; junction bases unmatched: 8. This CDR3 is CATSSRRGGGTGELFF. CDR3 sequence (DNA): TGTGCCACCAGCAGTAGACGGGGGGGTGGAACCGGGGAGCTGTTTTTT.

The chain uses TRBV7-8 and TRBJ2-1; a possible D gene is TRBD1 (5 bases). Per germline, CDR1 SGHVS and CDR2 FQNEAQ. The CDR3 is made up of 16 amino acids. V lost 4 bases and J 12 bases, leaving 25 bases between the germline ends. The CDR3, as DNA: TGTGCCAGCAGCTCCCTCCCGACAGAGTCCCTCGAACGGCAGTTCTTC. Amino acids: CASSSLPTESLERQFF.

V is TRBV18 and J is TRBJ1-2; no clear D gene. V lost 2 bases and J 2 bases, leaving 9 bases between the germline ends. Germline values: CDR1 KGHSH, CDR2 LQKENI. The CDR3 runs 14 residues. CDR3 sequence (DNA): TGTGCCAGCTCACCAGGGCCCCAAAACTATGGCTACACCTTC. Translating it yields CASSPGPQNYGYTF.

The chain employs TRBV10-3 and TRBJ1-1; 8 bases map to TRBD1. The germline CDR1 and CDR2 sequences are ENHRY and SYGVKD. CDR3 size: 11 residues. V shed 6 bases, J shed 11 bases, and the junction held 5 bases outside the gene matches. CDR3 nucleotide sequence: TGTGCCATCAGCCAGGGGGCGGAGGCTTTCTTT. Translated: CAISQGAEAFF.

The chain recombines TRBV29-1 with TRBJ1-3; D unclear. Deletions cut 6 bases from V and 0 bases from J, with 6 bases between. The V gene's germline CDR1 is SQVTM and CDR2 ANQGSEA. The CDR3 loop spans 12 amino acids. The CDR3 region has the DNA TGCAGCGTATCCAACTCTGGAAACACCATATATTTT. Translation: CSVSNSGNTIYF.

The chain couples TRBV18 to TRBJ2-7, with TRBD2 matching over 11 bases. V gave up 5 bases and J gave up 3 bases; unmatched junction bases: 3. This CDR3 is built from 14 residues. Germline CDR1 KGHSH, CDR2 LQKENI. This CDR3 is CASSAGLAGYEQYF. The CDR3 DNA follows: TGTGCCAGCTCAGCAGGACTAGCGGGCTACGAGCAGTACTTC.

The DNA of the CDR3 is TGTGCCAGCAGGAGGGACAGAACTAACTATGGCTACACCTTC. Protein product: CASRRDRTNYGYTF. V and J are TRBV2 and TRBJ1-2; TRBD1 aligns across 7 bases. The CDR3 covers 14 residues. V dropped 6 bases and J dropped 0; count of bases not matched to a gene: 4. Germline lookup yields CDR1 SNHLY and CDR2 FYNNEI. The full variable domain, completed using reference TRBV2 and TRBJ1-2, is EPEVTQTPSHQVTQMGQEVILRCVPISNHLYFYWYRQILGQKVEFLVSFYNNEISEKSEIFDDQFSVERPDGSNFTLKIRSTKLEDSAMYFCASRRDRTNYGYTFGSGTRLTVV.

The J gene is TRBJ1-1, the V gene TRBV14; TRBD1 matches at 7 bases. From germline, CDR1 is SGHDN and CDR2 FVKESK. This CDR3 is built from 13 residues. J was trimmed by 1 base and V by 4 bases; bases with no gene match: 0. CDR3 amino acids: CASSRDRNTEAFF. The CDR3 bases are TGTGCCAGCAGCCGGGACAGGAACACTGAAGCTTTCTTT.

CDR3 sequence reads: CASSTGTGGRETQYF. CDR3 in DNA: TGTGCCAGCAGCACCGGGACAGGGGGGAGAGAGACCCAGTACTTC. The chain couples TRBV7-2 to TRBJ2-5, with TRBD1 matching over 11 bases. The ends lost 5 bases at V and 4 bases at J; junction bases unmatched: 6. The CDR3 has 15 residues. Per germline, CDR1 SGHTA and CDR2 FQGNSA. Full variable domain (outside the CDR3, taken from reference TRBV7-2 and TRBJ2-5): GAGVSQSPSNKVTEKGKDVELRCDPISGHTALYWYRQSLGQGLEFLIYFQGNSAPDKSGLPSDRFSAERTGGSVSTLTIQRTQQEDSAVYLCASSTGTGGRETQYFGPGTRLLVL.

In its sample, this clone was seen a few times. J is TRBJ1-5 and V is TRBV13; no reliable D call. Per the germline V gene, CDR1 is PRHDT and CDR2 is FYEKMQ (reference sequence). The V end lost 5 bases, the J end lost 0 bases, and 11 bases lay between the germline ends. CDR3 length: 15 amino acids. CDR3 nucleotide sequence: TGTGCCAGCAGCCCCCTCGGGGATAGCAATCAGCCCCAGCATTTT. It is translated as CASSPLGDSNQPQHF.

The chain links TRBV19 to TRBJ2-5, with D uncertain. Germline V CDR1 and CDR2: LNHDA, SQIVND (reference sequence). CDR3 length: 13 amino acids. V lost 2 bases, J lost 4 bases, and 8 bases lay in between. CDR3 nucleotide sequence: TGTGCCAGTAGTATACAGGTTCGAGAGACCCAGTACTTC. This encodes CASSIQVRETQYF.

This rearrangement joins TRBV27 to TRBJ2-7; D is possibly TRBD1 (5 bases). Trimming stripped 6 bases from V and 4 bases from J, with 22 bases between. Germline CDR1 reads MNHEY; CDR2 reads SMNVEV (reference sequence). The CDR3 covers 16 residues. The CDR3, as DNA: TGTGCCAGCAGCTCCCGCGGAAGGGGCTCACCTTACGAGCAGTACTTC. This gives the protein CASSSRGRGSPYEQYF.

J is TRBJ2-1 and V is TRBV30; D might be TRBD2 (5 bases). The CDR3 has 15 residues. V dropped 3 bases and J dropped 9 bases, with 21 bases sitting between them. The germline V gene encodes CDR1 GTSNPN and CDR2 SVGIG (reference sequence). The CDR3 DNA follows: TGTGCCTGGAGGAGGCTAGTCACGCGGGTTAGTGAGCAGTTCTTC. Translation: CAWRRLVTRVSEQFF.